Here is one TCR beta chain with its context. This entry comes from a study of Ad26.COV2.S vaccination and SARS-CoV-2 variants. Sequencing was performed with immunoSEQ multiplex PCR; in TCRdb, only in-frame clones are kept and a portion is missing. The sample consists of fewer than 300,000 clones, over 75% of them appearing once. Treatment given: about 20 received Ad26.COV2.S at low or high dose, single or two shots; about 5 received placebo; per-sample allocation not given. The investigators took samples on day 63 after the first vaccine or placebo injection. Germline-derived CDR1 and CDR2 are MNHEY and SVGAGI. V was clipped by 6 bases and J by 5 bases; unmatched bases: 7. The length of the CDR3 is 14 residues.

Specimen: peripheral blood, collected in a trial of Ad26.COV2.S vaccine versus placebo. The chain uses TRBV6-5 and TRBJ2-3, with 8 bases fitting TRBD2. This clonotype originated in a person between 18 and 65 years old who received the Ad26.COV2.S COVID-19 vaccine or a placebo. CDR3 protein: CASSRGGAGDTQYF. The CDR3 DNA reads as TGTGCCAGCAGCCGGGGGGGGGCCGGAGATACGCAGTATTTT.